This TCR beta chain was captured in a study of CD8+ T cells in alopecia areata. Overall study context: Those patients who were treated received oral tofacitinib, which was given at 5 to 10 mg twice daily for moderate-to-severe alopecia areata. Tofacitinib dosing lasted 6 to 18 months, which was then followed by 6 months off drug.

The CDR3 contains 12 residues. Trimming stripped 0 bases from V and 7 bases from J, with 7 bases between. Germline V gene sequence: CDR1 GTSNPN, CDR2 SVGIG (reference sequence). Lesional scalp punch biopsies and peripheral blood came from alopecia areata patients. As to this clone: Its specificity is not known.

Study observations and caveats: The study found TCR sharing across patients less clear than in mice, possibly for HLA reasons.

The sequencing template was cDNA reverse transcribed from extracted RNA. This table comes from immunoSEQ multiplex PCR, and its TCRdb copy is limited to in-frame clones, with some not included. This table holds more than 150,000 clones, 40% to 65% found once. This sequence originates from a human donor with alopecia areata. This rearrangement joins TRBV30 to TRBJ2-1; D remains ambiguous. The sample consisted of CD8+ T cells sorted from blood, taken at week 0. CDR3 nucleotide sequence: TGTGCCTGGAGTGTTGGGCCGAATGAGCAGTTCTTC. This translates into CAWSVGPNEQFF.